The 8 T cell receptor beta chains listed next were all sequenced from one sample in a study of blood T cells in healthy people across ages. The authors ran a second PCR of roughly 6 to 12 cycles using a sample-barcoded 5' primer and a J-beta primer mix. MiXCR, run by TCRdb on the 5' RACE reads, gives a single entry per CDR3 protein. This table has 660,000 or so distinct CDR3 sequences, approximately 59% appearing once. Sequencing was performed on blood. These receptors all come from a man in his 60s in good health.

The genes are TRBV6-6 and TRBJ1-2, with 7 bases fitting TRBD1. This CDR3 has 17 amino acids. The J segment lost 2 bases and the V segment lost 2 bases, leaving 11 bases of the junction unmatched. Germline V gene data show CDR1 as MNHNY and CDR2 as SVGAGI (reference sequence). The CDR3 nucleotides are TGTGCCAGCAGTTACGCGTCCGGGACAGTAACGAACTATGGCTACACCTTC. Its translation is CASSYASGTVTNYGYTF.

The rearrangement uses TRBV2 and TRBJ2-1; D may be TRBD1 (6 bases). The CDR3 is 13 amino acids. V was pared by 2 bases and J by 7 bases, with 9 bases between. In germline, CDR1 is SNHLY, CDR2 FYNNEI. CDR3 amino acids: CASSEQGMNEQFF. As DNA, the CDR3 is TGTGCCAGCAGTGAACAGGGGATGAATGAGCAGTTCTTC. Supplemented by reference TRBV2 and TRBJ2-1, the full variable domain reads EPEVTQTPSHQVTQMGQEVILRCVPISNHLYFYWYRQILGQKVEFLVSFYNNEISEKSEIFDDQFSVERPDGSNFTLKIRSTKLEDSAMYFCASSEQGMNEQFFGPGTRLTVL.

This clonotype was seen more than once but under ten times. The chain joins TRBV3-1 to TRBJ2-7, with TRBD1 matching over 9 bases. CDR1 is LGHDT and CDR2 is YNNKEL in the germline V gene (reference sequence). The CDR3 loop spans 15 amino acids. The ends lost 0 bases at V and 6 bases at J; junction bases unmatched: 6. CDR3: CASSQDHRTGAEQYF. The DNA of the CDR3 is TGTGCCAGCAGCCAAGATCATCGGACAGGGGCCGAGCAGTACTTC.

The J gene is TRBJ2-7, the V gene TRBV28, with D possibly being TRBD2 (5 bases). The V gene's germline CDR1 is MDHEN and CDR2 SYDVKM. The CDR3 runs to 14 residues. V dropped 6 bases and J dropped 4 bases, with 16 bases sitting between them. Here the CDR3 DNA reads TGTGCCAGCAGACCTCACGGGGAGACGTACGAGCAGTACTTC. Its translation is CASRPHGETYEQYF.

This clonotype was picked up a small number of times. V gene TRBV7-2 combines with J gene TRBJ2-7; D is perhaps TRBD1 (6 bases). In germline, CDR1 is SGHTA, CDR2 FQGNSA. The CDR3 spans 15 residues. The germline V and J ends were trimmed by 5 bases and 1 base, with 15 bases remaining between them. This CDR3 is CASSDRGRGSYEQYF. The CDR3 DNA is TGTGCCAGCAGCGATCGGGGTAGGGGGTCCTACGAGCAGTACTTC.

The rearrangement joins TRBV10-3 to TRBJ2-7; TRBD1 might be the D (5 bases). Trimming took off 7 bases at V and 4 bases at J, with 14 bases between the two ends. This CDR3 has 13 amino acids. Germline V CDR1 and CDR2: ENHRY, SYGVKD. The CDR3 sequence: CAITAGPFYEQYF. The CDR3 coding sequence is TGTGCCATCACGGCAGGGCCGTTTTACGAGCAGTACTTC.

This clonotype has a handful of counts. The gene calls are TRBV6-2 or TRBV6-3 and TRBJ2-1; D call uncertain. Deletions cut 2 bases from V and 4 bases from J, with 12 bases between. The V gene's germline CDR1 is MNHEY and CDR2 SVGEGT. The CDR3 contains 15 residues. In DNA form, the CDR3 reads TGTGCCAGCAGTTACCGACCGCTTCAATACAATGAGCAGTTCTTC. Translation: CASSYRPLQYNEQFF.

This clonotype was seen a handful of times. The CDR3 loop is CASSQEWPGFQETQYF. The CDR3 bases are TGCGCCAGCAGCCAAGAGTGGCCGGGCTTCCAAGAGACCCAGTACTTC. This rearrangement joins TRBV4-1 to TRBJ2-5, with D unclear. The CDR3 contains 16 residues. CDR1 and CDR2 (germline): MGHRA, YSYEKL. Trimming cost V 0 bases and J 1 base, with 12 bases left between them.